The 29 T cell receptor beta chains listed next were all sequenced from one sample in a study of T cell responses to AZD1222 COVID-19 vaccine. Some clones are missing from TCRdb's copy, which holds only in-frame ones; the method was immunoSEQ multiplex PCR. The sample has around 140,000 clones, 75% to 90% seen once; the top ten hold roughly 1.7%. Sequencing used peripheral blood, obtained on day 0 of AZD1222 vaccination. Receptor source: an adult in good health.

This rearrangement joins TRBV10-3 to TRBJ2-4; the D is unclear. The CDR3 has 15 amino acids. Germline-derived CDR1 and CDR2 are ENHRY and SYGVKD. V was pared by 0 bases and J by 2 bases, with 8 bases between. CDR3 region: CAISESLPSKNIQYF. The CDR3 DNA is TGTGCCATCAGTGAGTCATTACCCTCCAAAAACATTCAGTACTTC.

This clone was seen only once. The chain combines TRBV2 with TRBJ1-1; 8 nucleotides agree with TRBD1. The CDR3 length is 15 residues. The junction had 7 bases not matched to a gene; V was cut back by 5 bases and J by 2 bases. Per the germline V gene, CDR1 is SNHLY and CDR2 is FYNNEI. CDR3: CASSFPDRVNTEAFF. CDR3 nucleotides: TGTGCCAGCAGTTTTCCGGACAGGGTAAACACTGAAGCTTTCTTT.

The CDR3 loop is CASSLAGLAGSGSYEQYF. DNA of the CDR3: TGTGCCAGCAGCTTAGCCGGACTAGCGGGGTCAGGCTCCTACGAGCAGTACTTC. This chain connects TRBV11-2 to TRBJ2-7; 12 bases fit TRBD2. Germline V CDR1 and CDR2: SGHAT, FQNNGV. This CDR3 has 18 residues. With 1 base clipped from V and 0 bases from J, the junction kept 7 bases outside the gene matches.

The chain has TRBV10-3 and TRBJ1-2; TRBD1 agrees at 7 bases. There are 14 residues in the CDR3. After removal of 6 bases from V and 5 bases from J, the junction contained 9 bases not matched to a gene. CDR1 ENHRY and CDR2 SYGVKD come from the germline V gene. The CDR3 is CAIRATGVGYGYTF. The CDR3 bases are TGTGCCATCAGGGCCACAGGGGTTGGGTATGGCTACACCTTC.

V gene TRBV27 combines with J gene TRBJ1-4; 11 nucleotides line up with TRBD1. V trimming: 1 base; J trimming: 7 bases; junction bases outside the gene matches: 2. This CDR3 is 15 amino acids long. CDR1 MNHEY and CDR2 SMNVEV come from the germline V gene (reference sequence). In nucleotides, the CDR3 is TGTGCCAGCAGTTTATTAGGGACAGGGGGTGAAAAACTGTTTTTT. This sequence encodes CASSLLGTGGEKLFF.

The chain recombines TRBV9 with TRBJ2-1; either TRBD1 or TRBD2 may fit D (6 bases each). Trimming left V 3 bases short and J 9 bases short, with 16 bases between. From germline, CDR1 is SGDLS and CDR2 YYNGEE. The CDR3 runs to 14 residues. CDR3 loop: CASSEGGSLTEQFF. The CDR3 nucleotides read TGTGCCAGCAGCGAAGGGGGGTCCCTCACTGAGCAGTTCTTC.

The chain employs TRBV6-2 or TRBV6-3 and TRBJ2-1; D unclear. The germline CDR1 and CDR2 sequences are MNHEY and SVGEGT. Trimming shortened V by 6 bases and J by 4 bases, and 7 bases separated the two germline ends. The CDR3 extends over 12 amino acids. This CDR3 reads CASSAIYNEQFF. DNA for the CDR3: TGTGCCAGCAGCGCAATATACAATGAGCAGTTCTTC.

The chain employs TRBV13 and TRBJ2-7; no definite D call. Germline V gene data show CDR1 as PRHDT and CDR2 as FYEKMQ (reference sequence). With 5 bases removed from V and 2 bases from J, the gap between germline ends came to 10 bases. The CDR3 covers 13 residues. CDR3 in amino acids: CASSPGPTYEQYF. The CDR3 DNA reads TGTGCCAGCAGCCCCGGGCCGACCTACGAGCAGTACTTC.

This rearrangement joins TRBV3-1 (or the pseudogene TRBV3-2) to TRBJ1-2; possible D gene TRBD1, 6 bases. Germline-derived CDR1 and CDR2 are LGHDT and YNNKEL (reference sequence). CDR3 length: 14 amino acids. V dropped 1 base and J dropped 1 base, with 7 bases sitting between them. The CDR3 reads CASSQAQGNYGYTF. The CDR3 nucleotides read TGTGCCAGCAGCCAAGCACAGGGTAACTATGGCTACACCTTC.

The rearrangement links TRBV29-1 to TRBJ2-7, with TRBD2 matching over 8 bases. Germline V gene data show CDR1 as SQVTM and CDR2 as ANQGSEA. CDR3 size: 12 residues. The ends lost 4 bases at V and 2 bases at J; junction bases unmatched: 1. The CDR3 nucleotides are TGCAGCGTTGGGCGGGGGGCCTACGAGCAGTACTTC. Protein: CSVGRGAYEQYF.

This rearrangement joins TRBV3-1 (or the pseudogene TRBV3-2) to TRBJ1-3; possibly TRBD1 for D (5 bases). The germline V gene has CDR1 LGHDT and CDR2 YNNKEL (reference sequence). Trimming removed 1 base from V and 0 bases from J, with 7 bases in between. The CDR3 sequence is 15 residues long. CDR3 nucleotides: TGTGCCAGCAGCCAAGCCAGGGTCTCTGGAAACACCATATATTTT. Its protein product is CASSQARVSGNTIYF.

The rearrangement uses TRBV30 and TRBJ1-5; 8 bases agree with TRBD1. Germline V gene lookup returns CDR1 GTSNPN and CDR2 SVGIG (reference sequence). There are 14 residues in the CDR3. Trimming removed 4 bases from V and 6 bases from J; junction bases left unmatched: 8. CDR3 sequence reads: CAWTSGTGPQPQHF. DNA of the CDR3: TGTGCCTGGACCAGTGGGACAGGCCCTCAGCCCCAGCATTTT.

The rearrangement joins TRBV19 to TRBJ1-5; 8 bases are a match to TRBD1. V gave up 6 bases and J gave up 4 bases; unmatched junction bases: 2. The CDR3 runs to 13 residues. Germline lookup yields CDR1 LNHDA and CDR2 SQIVND (reference sequence). The CDR3 DNA reads TGTGCCAGTAGGACAGGGGATAATCAGCCCCAGCATTTT. As protein: CASRTGDNQPQHF.

This chain joins TRBV7-6 and TRBJ2-7, with D possibly matching TRBD2 (5 bases). The germline V gene encodes CDR1 SGHVS and CDR2 FNYEAQ. Trimming shortened V by 5 bases and J by 9 bases, and 17 bases separated the two germline ends. This CDR3 is 13 amino acids long. This chain's CDR3 is CASSASPPDLQYF. DNA of the CDR3: TGTGCCAGCAGCGCATCCCCCCCGGACTTGCAGTACTTC.

The chain combines TRBV5-6 with TRBJ2-2; D not certain. Germline V gene lookup returns CDR1 SGHDT and CDR2 YYEEEE. The CDR3 length is 15 residues. Trimming removed 2 bases from V and 1 base from J, with 9 bases in between. The CDR3 loop reads CASSLLPENTGELFF. The CDR3 DNA reads TGTGCCAGCAGCTTACTCCCAGAGAACACCGGGGAGCTGTTTTTT.

The chain carries TRBV3-1 (or the pseudogene TRBV3-2) and TRBJ1-1, with D possibly being TRBD1 (5 bases). The germline V gene encodes CDR1 LGHDT and CDR2 YNNKEL (reference sequence). This CDR3 contains 13 residues. Trimming pared 0 bases from V and 10 bases from J, leaving 12 bases between. The CDR3 here is CASSQDPGRAAFF. CDR3 DNA: TGTGCCAGCAGCCAAGACCCAGGGAGGGCAGCTTTCTTT.

In this sample, this clone turned up a few times. The chain joins TRBV24-1 to TRBJ1-5; no definite D call. This CDR3 is built from 16 residues. The germline V gene encodes CDR1 KGHDR and CDR2 SFDVKD. V was shortened by 1 base and J by 7 bases, with 16 bases between the two germline ends. The CDR3 DNA sequence: TGTGCCACCAGTGATTTCGACCTTGGTCCCGACCAGCCCCAGCATTTT. Protein product: CATSDFDLGPDQPQHF.

CDR3 loop: CASRNTVVTEAFF. The CDR3 nucleotides read TGTGCCAGCAGGAATACAGTAGTCACTGAAGCTTTCTTT. The rearrangement links TRBV2 to TRBJ1-1; D not resolved. The CDR3 is 13 amino acids. Per germline, CDR1 SNHLY and CDR2 FYNNEI. V was cut by 6 bases and J by 4 bases, with 12 bases left in between.

A single count supports this clone. The chain is built from TRBV18 and TRBJ1-2; 8 bases are a match to TRBD1. Trimming took 2 bases from V and 2 from J; bases not matched to a gene: 4. CDR3 length: 15 amino acids. Germline CDR1 KGHSH, CDR2 LQKENI. For the CDR3, the DNA is TGTGCCAGCTCACCATACGACAGGGGCAACTATGGCTACACCTTC. Its translation is CASSPYDRGNYGYTF.

V gene TRBV25-1 combines with J gene TRBJ2-7; D is unclear. CDR3 length: 11 residues. In germline, CDR1 is MGHDK, CDR2 SYGVNS. Trimming took 5 bases from V and 3 from J, leaving 5 bases between them. The CDR3 protein is CASSSGYEQYF. Here the CDR3 DNA reads TGTGCCAGCAGTTCGGGCTACGAGCAGTACTTC.

CDR3 sequence (DNA): TGTGCCAGCAGCGGATGGATCGGTGGGCCAGATACGCAGTATTTT. As protein: CASSGWIGGPDTQYF. The V and J genes are TRBV5-8 and TRBJ2-3; D is ambiguous. CDR1 and CDR2 from the germline V gene are SGHTS and YDEGEE. Trimming took 4 bases from V and 4 from J, leaving 16 bases between them. The CDR3 has 15 residues.

The chain is built from TRBV19 and TRBJ1-6, with TRBD1 matching 7 bases. CDR3 size: 15 residues. Unmatched junction bases numbered 6, after V lost 3 bases and J lost 7 bases. Per germline, CDR1 LNHDA and CDR2 SQIVND (reference sequence). This CDR3 reads CASSIMAGGNSPLHF. The CDR3 nucleotides are TGTGCCAGTAGTATTATGGCAGGGGGGAATTCACCCCTCCACTTT.

Concerning this clone: The sample carries other DNA sequences with the same CDR3. The chain couples TRBV6-5 to TRBJ1-1; no reliable D call. Germline V gives CDR1 MNHEY, CDR2 SVGAGI. The CDR3 length is 13 residues. V lost 0 bases and J lost 4, with 6 bases in between. CDR3 nucleotides: TGTGCCAGCAGTTACTCCAGAGGCACTGAAGCTTTCTTT. Residues: CASSYSRGTEAFF.

The CDR3 DNA follows: TGTGCCACCAGCAGAGAATCCCGGGGTCAGCCCCAGCATTTT. Translated, it gives CATSRESRGQPQHF. The chain has TRBV15 and TRBJ1-5; no definite D call. The CDR3 loop spans 14 amino acids. Trimming stripped 0 bases from V and 6 bases from J, with 9 bases between. The germline CDR1 and CDR2 sequences are LNHNV and YYDKDF (reference sequence).

The chain carries TRBV10-3 and TRBJ2-3, with 10 bases lining up with TRBD2. Germline assignment: CDR1 ENHRY and CDR2 SYGVKD. The CDR3 contains 15 residues. V lost 4 bases and J lost 6; bases outside the gene matches: 7. CDR3 in DNA: TGTGCCATCAGTGGGTCTAGCGGGGGCGTGGATACGCAGTATTTT. It translates to CAISGSSGGVDTQYF.

In this sample, this clone turned up a few times. The chain links TRBV5-4 to TRBJ2-7; D may correspond to TRBD1 or TRBD2 (6 bases each). Deletions cut 4 bases from V and 3 bases from J, with 14 bases between. CDR3 size: 14 residues. The V gene's germline CDR1 is SGHNT and CDR2 YYREEE (reference sequence). The CDR3 coding sequence is TGTGCCAGCAGCCATGATGAGGGGGGCTACGAGCAGTACTTC. Residues: CASSHDEGGYEQYF.

V and J are TRBV28 and TRBJ2-1, with D unclear. Trimming shortened V by 4 bases and J by 4 bases, and 2 bases separated the two germline ends. The germline V gene has CDR1 MDHEN and CDR2 SYDVKM. The CDR3 is 11 amino acids. CDR3 residues: CASSWYNEQFF. The CDR3 region has the DNA TGTGCCAGCAGTTGGTACAATGAGCAGTTCTTC.

This chain links TRBV5-4 with TRBJ2-3, with no clear D. This CDR3 contains 15 residues. Germline V gene lookup returns CDR1 SGHNT and CDR2 YYREEE (reference sequence). V was pared by 0 bases and J by 0 bases, with 8 bases between. CDR3 sequence reads: CASSLGLASTDTQYF. The CDR3 coding sequence is TGTGCCAGCAGCTTGGGACTTGCTAGCACAGATACGCAGTATTTT.

The V and J genes are TRBV29-1 and TRBJ2-1, with 10 bases matching TRBD2. The CDR3 consists of 14 residues. V lost 8 bases and J lost 9; bases outside the gene matches: 13. CDR1 SQVTM and CDR2 ANQGSEA come from the germline V gene. CDR3 amino acids: CSSVMASGRGEQFF. DNA of the CDR3: TGCAGCTCAGTTATGGCTAGCGGGAGAGGTGAGCAGTTCTTC.